The 27 T cell receptor beta chains listed next were all sequenced from one sample in a study of CD8 T cells in ankylosing spondylitis. Points from the study as a whole: Blood of patients with ankylosing spondylitis appeared to be characterized by a TCR beta motif of eight highly homologous variants.

Their antigens remain unidentified. In TCRdb, the 5' RACE reads were re-called with MiXCR into one record per CDR3 protein. The table lists hundreds of thousands of distinct CDR3 sequences, approximately 17% of them singletons. The sample comprised blood, either unsorted or a sorted T cell fraction (not recorded which). These TCRs come from a male donor with ankylosing spondylitis.

At least ten counts were recorded for this clonotype. The rearrangement joins TRBV12-3 or TRBV12-4 to TRBJ1-1; 7 nucleotides align to TRBD1. CDR3 size: 16 residues. After removal of 1 base from V and 1 base from J, the junction contained 6 bases not matched to a gene. The CDR3 loop is CASSLGQGGRNTEAFF. As DNA, the CDR3 is TGTGCCAGCAGTTTAGGGCAGGGGGGGCGGAACACTGAAGCTTTCTTT.

V is TRBV12-3 or TRBV12-4 and J is TRBJ2-2; D is unresolved. The germline V and J ends were trimmed by 3 bases and 4 bases, with 9 bases remaining between them. CDR3 size: 14 residues. The CDR3 DNA follows: TGTGCCAGCAGTTTCGCCGATAGCACCGGGGAGCTGTTTTTT. This codes for CASSFADSTGELFF.

This clonotype appeared a few times. V is TRBV5-6 and J is TRBJ2-3, with D hard to call. Germline-derived CDR1 and CDR2 are SGHDT and YYEEEE. V lost 1 base to trimming and J lost 2 bases, with 5 bases between them. The CDR3 totals 13 residues. CDR3 in DNA: TGTGCCAGCAGCTTGCCCCCCACAGATACGCAGTATTTT. Encoded protein: CASSLPPTDTQYF.

This clonotype has just a few counts. The chain links TRBV18 to TRBJ2-1; perhaps D is TRBD1 or TRBD2 (5 bases each). The germline CDR1 and CDR2 sequences are KGHSH and LQKENI. The CDR3 is 13 residues long. Trimming shortened V by 7 bases and J by 4 bases, and 11 bases separated the two germline ends. This CDR3 is CASWIGGYNEQFF. The DNA of the CDR3 is TGTGCCAGCTGGATTGGGGGATACAATGAGCAGTTCTTC.

This chain connects TRBV5-1 to TRBJ2-3; 7 bases are shared with TRBD2. The CDR3 is 17 residues long. V lost 0 bases, J lost 1 base, and 8 bases stayed unmatched. CDR1 is SGHRS and CDR2 is YFSETQ in the germline V gene. For the CDR3, the DNA is TGCGCCAGCAGCTTGGCCCCGGCGGGAGAAGGCACAGATACGCAGTATTTT. This gives the protein CASSLAPAGEGTDTQYF.

This clonotype was seen only a few times. This chain links TRBV7-8 with TRBJ2-7; 7 positions match TRBD2. The CDR3 length is 16 residues. Looked up from germline, CDR1 is SGHVS and CDR2 is FQNEAQ. After removal of 1 base from V and 5 bases from J, the junction contained 11 bases not matched to a gene. CDR3 DNA sequence: TGTGCCAGCAGCTTAGTTAGCGGGCAGGGAGGGAACGAGCAGTACTTC. Protein: CASSLVSGQGGNEQYF.

V and J are TRBV3-1 and TRBJ2-1; TRBD2 matches 8 bases. J gave up 5 bases and V 4 bases, and 13 bases lay outside the gene matches. This CDR3 contains 17 residues. Per the germline V gene, CDR1 is LGHDT and CDR2 is YNNKEL (reference sequence). The DNA for the CDR3 is TGTGCCAGCAGCCGAACACTAGCGGCTAATAGAAACAATGAGCAGTTCTTC. Translation gives CASSRTLAANRNNEQFF.

The rearrangement links TRBV7-2 to TRBJ1-5; possibly TRBD1 for D (5 bases). Trimming took off 1 base at V and 3 bases at J, with 10 bases between the two ends. Germline assignment: CDR1 SGHTA and CDR2 FQGNSA. This CDR3 contains 15 residues. CDR3 coding DNA: TGTGCCAGCAGCTTAGGACAGACTGTCAATCAGCCCCAGCATTTT. Translation: CASSLGQTVNQPQHF.

The J gene is TRBJ2-4, the V gene TRBV7-3; D is perhaps TRBD2 (6 bases). Trimming cost V 8 bases and J 0 bases, with 20 bases left between them. Germline values: CDR1 SGHTA, CDR2 FQGTGA. The CDR3 is 17 residues long. CDR3 amino acids: CASPPNTSTLAKNIQYF. The CDR3, as DNA: TGTGCCAGCCCCCCAAATACTAGCACACTAGCCAAAAACATTCAGTACTTC.

V and J are TRBV15 and TRBJ2-2; D is unresolved. With 0 bases removed from V and 3 bases from J, the gap between germline ends came to 8 bases. This CDR3 has 15 residues. Per germline, CDR1 LNHNV and CDR2 YYDKDF (reference sequence). The CDR3 here is CATSREIGDTGELFF. CDR3 DNA sequence: TGTGCCACCAGCAGAGAAATAGGTGACACCGGGGAGCTGTTTTTT.

This clonotype was found a few times. V is TRBV10-2 and J is TRBJ2-1; TRBD2 is a possible D gene (5 bases). The V gene lost 3 bases and the J gene lost 7 bases, with 13 bases spanning the gap. This CDR3 region has 14 residues. Germline CDR1 and CDR2: WSHSY and SAAADI. CDR3 protein: CASSERFSGNEQFF. CDR3 DNA sequence: TGCGCCAGCAGTGAACGGTTTTCGGGGAATGAGCAGTTCTTC.

The genes are TRBV3-1 and TRBJ2-5; D perhaps matches TRBD2 (6 bases). Trimming left V 4 bases short and J 2 bases short, with 11 bases between. The CDR3 is made up of 14 amino acids. CDR1 and CDR2 from the germline V gene are LGHDT and YNNKEL (reference sequence). DNA of the CDR3: TGTGCCAGCAGCCGCCTGGACTATCAAGAGACCCAGTACTTC. It specifies CASSRLDYQETQYF.

The gene calls are TRBV5-1 and TRBJ2-7, with no clear D. Germline V lookup: CDR1 SGHRS, CDR2 YFSETQ. CDR3 length: 13 residues. Trimming removed 0 bases at V and 6 bases at J, with 10 bases between. The CDR3 sequence: CASSLVVLGEQYF. DNA of the CDR3: TGCGCCAGCAGCTTGGTCGTATTGGGCGAGCAGTACTTC.

The table lists this clonotype with a few counts. This sequence joins TRBV30 and TRBJ1-2; no clear D gene. This CDR3 has 13 residues. In germline, CDR1 is GTSNPN, CDR2 SVGIG (reference sequence). Trimming removed 4 bases at V and 4 bases at J, with 13 bases between. The CDR3 loop is CAWTPQLSYGYTF. The CDR3 nucleotides read TGTGCCTGGACCCCACAGCTTTCCTATGGCTACACCTTC.

This chain uses TRBV18 with TRBJ1-1, with 7 bases aligning to TRBD1. The CDR3 contains 16 residues. The V segment lost 3 bases and the J segment 2 bases; nucleotides outside the gene matches: 9. The germline V gene has CDR1 KGHSH and CDR2 LQKENI. The DNA for the CDR3 is TGTGCCAGCTCACCGTCGGAGGGGGCGAGAAACACTGAAGCTTTCTTT. Protein sequence: CASSPSEGARNTEAFF. Full variable domain (remainder filled in from reference TRBV18 and TRBJ1-1): NAGVMQNPRHLVRRRGQEARLRCSPMKGHSHVYWYRQLPEEGLKFMVYLQKENIIDESGMPKERFSAEFPKEGPSILRIQQVVRGDSAAYFCASSPSEGARNTEAFFGQGTRLTVV.

This clonotype has at least ten counts. The V call is TRBV12-3 or TRBV12-4, the J call TRBJ2-5; D gene uncertain. This CDR3 region has 12 residues. The V end lost 7 bases, the J end lost 5 bases, and 11 bases lay between the germline ends. The CDR3 here is CASTSRAETQYF. In nucleotides, the CDR3 is TGTGCCAGCACTTCAAGGGCGGAGACCCAGTACTTC.

The chain is built from TRBV20-1 and TRBJ1-4; D gene uncertain. The V and J ends lost 8 bases and 1 base respectively, with 11 bases between them. CDR1 is DFQATT and CDR2 is SNEGSKA in the germline V gene (reference sequence). CDR3 length: 13 amino acids. CDR3 in amino acids: CSTEHRTNEKLFF. The DNA of the CDR3 is TGCAGTACGGAACACCGAACTAATGAAAAACTGTTTTTT.

The gene calls are TRBV7-9 and TRBJ2-4; 11 bases are shared with TRBD2. Germline trimming cut 1 base from V and 5 bases from J; bases unmatched to any gene: 4. CDR1 and CDR2 from the germline V gene are SEHNR and FQNEAQ (reference sequence). The CDR3 is made up of 16 amino acids. CDR3 coding DNA: TGTGCCAGCAGCTTAGGTAGCGGGGGGGCGGAAAACATTCAGTACTTC. Protein product: CASSLGSGGAENIQYF. The full variable domain, its missing parts supplied by reference TRBV7-9 and TRBJ2-4, is DTGVSQNPRHKITKRGQNVTFRCDPISEHNRLYWYRQTLGQGPEFLTYFQNEAQLEKSRLLSDRFSAERPKGSFSTLEIQRTEQGDSAMYLCASSLGSGGAENIQYFGAGTRLSVL.

The rearrangement links TRBV7-2 to TRBJ2-7; D is unclear. Germline CDR1 is SGHTA and CDR2 is FQGNSA. Trimming took 2 bases from V and 1 from J, leaving 12 bases between them. The CDR3 runs 15 residues. For the CDR3, the DNA is TGTGCCAGCAGCTTAAGTCCCGGCAGATCCTACGAGCAGTACTTC. Amino acids: CASSLSPGRSYEQYF.

The genes are TRBV5-1 and TRBJ2-7, with 15 bases matching TRBD2. V was pared by 4 bases and J by 4 bases, with 12 bases of the junction left unmatched. The germline V gene encodes CDR1 SGHRS and CDR2 YFSETQ. The CDR3 runs 18 residues. The chain's CDR3 is CASSPTGLAGGSKYEQYF. CDR3 nucleotide sequence: TGCGCCAGCAGCCCGACCGGACTAGCGGGAGGGTCAAAATACGAGCAGTACTTC. Combining the CDR3 with reference TRBV5-1 and TRBJ2-7 gives the whole variable domain KAGVTQTPRYLIKTRGQQVTLSCSPISGHRSVSWYQQTPGQGLQFLFEYFSETQRNKGNFPGRFSGRQFSNSRSEMNVSTLELGDSALYLCASSPTGLAGGSKYEQYFGPGTRLTVT.

This clonotype was seen a few times. As DNA, the CDR3 is TGCGCCAGCAGCTTGAGGCCAGGTGGGGGGAACACTGAAGCTTTCTTT. It yields the protein CASSLRPGGGNTEAFF. This sequence joins TRBV5-1 and TRBJ1-1; D is possibly TRBD1 (5 bases). The CDR3 contains 16 residues. The V gene's germline CDR1 is SGHRS and CDR2 YFSETQ. Trimming took off 1 base at V and 1 base at J, with 14 bases between the two ends.

This clonotype was counted only a few times. The chain joins TRBV6-5 to TRBJ1-1; no clear D. The CDR3 is 13 amino acids. The V end lost 4 bases, the J end lost 3 bases, and 9 bases lay between the germline ends. CDR1 is MNHEY, CDR2 SVGAGI, per germline. The CDR3, as DNA: TGTGCCAGCAGTTCACCTGCCCACACTGAAGCTTTCTTT. Amino acids: CASSSPAHTEAFF.

This clonotype was counted between two and nine times. The chain is built from TRBV18 and TRBJ2-5, with a possible D match to TRBD2 (6 bases). The CDR3 spans 13 residues. V shed 4 bases and J shed 1 base, with 7 bases lying between them. Germline CDR1 and CDR2: KGHSH and LQKENI. The CDR3 loop is CASSRDFQETQYF. The CDR3, as DNA: TGTGCCAGCTCACGGGACTTCCAAGAGACCCAGTACTTC.

The sample holds many counts of this clonotype. CDR3 nucleotides: TGTGCCAGCAGTCTGACGGGCCGCGCGAATGAGCAGTTCTTC. Residues: CASSLTGRANEQFF. The chain carries TRBV6-1 and TRBJ2-1, with no clear D. The CDR3 is 14 residues long. The V end was cut by 5 bases, the J end by 7 bases, with 15 bases between. The germline V gene encodes CDR1 MNHNS and CDR2 SASEGT.

This clonotype occurred a few times. This chain uses TRBV29-1 with TRBJ2-3, with TRBD2 matching over 15 bases. Germline V gene sequence: CDR1 SQVTM, CDR2 ANQGSEA. The CDR3 runs to 14 residues. The ends lost 6 bases at V and 4 bases at J; junction bases unmatched: 2. CDR3 nucleotides: TGCAGCGTCGGACTAGCGGGAGGGTCAGATACGCAGTATTTT. It is translated as CSVGLAGGSDTQYF.

This clonotype occurred a few times. V usage is TRBV27 and J usage is TRBJ2-1; 8 bases align to TRBD2. Per the germline V gene, CDR1 is MNHEY and CDR2 is SMNVEV (reference sequence). The CDR3 runs 16 residues. The ends lost 1 base at V and 6 bases at J; junction bases unmatched: 8. Written as DNA, the CDR3 is TGTGCCAGCAGTTTATTTGGTAGCGGGGTAAGCAATGAGCAGTTCTTC. Its translation: CASSLFGSGVSNEQFF.

The chain employs TRBV6-1 and TRBJ1-1; a weak D match, TRBD1 (6 bases). In germline, CDR1 is MNHNS, CDR2 SASEGT. The CDR3 consists of 14 residues. V was pared by 6 bases and J by 1 base, with 12 bases between. CDR3 nucleotide sequence: TGTGCCAGCAGGAGGGGGGATTGGAACACTGAAGCTTTCTTT. Its protein product is CASRRGDWNTEAFF.